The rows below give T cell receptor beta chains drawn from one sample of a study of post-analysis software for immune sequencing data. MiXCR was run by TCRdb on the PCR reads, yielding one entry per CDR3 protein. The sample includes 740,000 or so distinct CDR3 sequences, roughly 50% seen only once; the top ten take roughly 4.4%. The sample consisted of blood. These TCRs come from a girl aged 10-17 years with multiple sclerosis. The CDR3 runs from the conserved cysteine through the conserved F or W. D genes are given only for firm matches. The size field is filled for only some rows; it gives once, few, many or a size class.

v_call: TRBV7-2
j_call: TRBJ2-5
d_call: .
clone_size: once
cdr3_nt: TGTGCCAGCAGTCCCCGCGCGGACATCTCCTACAATAAGCAGTACTTC
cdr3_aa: CASSPRADISYNKQYF

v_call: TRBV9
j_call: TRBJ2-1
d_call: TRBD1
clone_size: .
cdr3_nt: TGTGCCAGCAGCGTCCACCTTGTCGGGACAGGGGACAATGAGCAGTTCTTC
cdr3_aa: CASSVHLVGTGDNEQFF

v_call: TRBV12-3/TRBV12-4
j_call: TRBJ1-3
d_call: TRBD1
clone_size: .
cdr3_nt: TGTGCCAGCAACATAGCAGGCAGGGGGCATGGAAACACCATATATTTT
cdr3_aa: CASNIAGRGHGNTIYF

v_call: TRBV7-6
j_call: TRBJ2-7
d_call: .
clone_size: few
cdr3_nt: TGTGCCAGCAGCCCCACGGAGCAGCTTCACGGGGAGCAGTACTTC
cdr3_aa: CASSPTEQLHGEQYF

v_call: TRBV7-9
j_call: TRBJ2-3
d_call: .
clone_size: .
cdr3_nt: TGTGCCAGCAGTTTGACGGCTGGGCAGCAGTATTTT
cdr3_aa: CASSLTAGQQYF

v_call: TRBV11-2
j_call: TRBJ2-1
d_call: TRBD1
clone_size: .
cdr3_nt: TGTGCCAGCAGCTTAGATCGAGTAGGACAGGGTTCCTACAATGAGCAGTTCTTC
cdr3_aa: CASSLDRVGQGSYNEQFF

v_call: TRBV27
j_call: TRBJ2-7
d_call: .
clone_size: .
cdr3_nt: TGTGCCAGCAGTTTATTGCCTTCCTACGAGCAGTACTTC
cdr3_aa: CASSLLPSYEQYF

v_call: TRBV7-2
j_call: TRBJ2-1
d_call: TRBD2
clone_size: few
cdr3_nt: TGTGCCAGCAGCACCTACGCCGGGACTAGCGGGGGGGCCAAGTTCTTC
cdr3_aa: CASSTYAGTSGGAKFF

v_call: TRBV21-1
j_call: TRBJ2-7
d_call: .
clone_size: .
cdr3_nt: TGTGCCAGCAGCACCCCACAGGAGAATTGTTCCTACGAGCAGTACTTC
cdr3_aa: CASSTPQENCSYEQYF

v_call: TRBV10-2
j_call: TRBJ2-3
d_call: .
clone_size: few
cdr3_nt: TGCGCCAGCAGGACCCGCGGAGATACGCAGTATTTT
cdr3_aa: CASRTRGDTQYF

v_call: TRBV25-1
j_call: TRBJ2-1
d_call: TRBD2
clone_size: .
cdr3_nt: TGTGCCAGCGCCCCACTAGCGGGAGCACCCCCAGGGATCTACAATGAGCAGTTCTTC
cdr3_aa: CASAPLAGAPPGIYNEQFF

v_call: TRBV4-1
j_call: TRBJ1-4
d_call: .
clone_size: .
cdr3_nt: TGCGCCAGCAGCCAGGATCGTGGCAGCGTAAATGAAAAACTGTTTTTT
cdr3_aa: CASSQDRGSVNEKLFF

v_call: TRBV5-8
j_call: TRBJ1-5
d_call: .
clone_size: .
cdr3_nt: TGTGCCAGCAGCTTGGAGGAGGGCTCGAATAGCAATCAGCCCCAGCATTTT
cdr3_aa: CASSLEEGSNSNQPQHF

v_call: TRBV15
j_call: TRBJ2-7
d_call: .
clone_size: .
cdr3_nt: TGTGCCACCAGCAGAGCAGGGAGAGGAAAAGAGACTCAGTACTTC
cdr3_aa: CATSRAGRGKETQYF

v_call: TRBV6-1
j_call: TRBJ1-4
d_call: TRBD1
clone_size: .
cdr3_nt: TGTGCCAGCAGGGGACAGGCCAATGAAAAACTGTTTTTT
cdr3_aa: CASRGQANEKLFF

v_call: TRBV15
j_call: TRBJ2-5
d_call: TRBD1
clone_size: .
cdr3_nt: TGTGCCACCAGCCTGCGACAGGGCGAGACCCAGTACTTC
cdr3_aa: CATSLRQGETQYF

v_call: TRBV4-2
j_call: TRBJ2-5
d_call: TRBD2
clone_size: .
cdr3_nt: TGTGCCAGCAGCCAAGAAGTAGCGGGGGGGGAAGAGACCCAGTACTTC
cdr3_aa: CASSQEVAGGEETQYF

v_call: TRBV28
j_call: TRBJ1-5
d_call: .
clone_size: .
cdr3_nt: TGTGCCAGCAGTTTAAAGGTGGGGACCCCATCGGGGTCCTATAGCAATCAGCCCCAGCATTTT
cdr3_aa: CASSLKVGTPSGSYSNQPQHF

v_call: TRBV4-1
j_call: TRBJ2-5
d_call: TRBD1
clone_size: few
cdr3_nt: TGCGCCAGCAGCCAGACAGGGAACCAAGAGACCCAGTACTTC
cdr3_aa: CASSQTGNQETQYF

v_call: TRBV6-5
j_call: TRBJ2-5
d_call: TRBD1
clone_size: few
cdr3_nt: TGTGCCAGCAGTGTAGGGGGCCGGACCCAGTACTTC
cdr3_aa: CASSVGGRTQYF

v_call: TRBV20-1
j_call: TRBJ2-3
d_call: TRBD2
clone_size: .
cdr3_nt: TGCAGTGCTAGAGATCGTCTAGCGGGAGGGATATATAGCACAGATACGCAGTATTTT
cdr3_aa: CSARDRLAGGIYSTDTQYF

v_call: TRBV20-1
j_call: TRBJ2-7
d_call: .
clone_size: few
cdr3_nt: TGCAGTGCCCCGTCGGGGGCGGGGAACGAGCAGTACTTC
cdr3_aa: CSAPSGAGNEQYF

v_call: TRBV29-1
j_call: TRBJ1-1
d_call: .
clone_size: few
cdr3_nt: TGCAGCGCTGAACAGGGTTTGGCCACTGAAGCTTTCTTT
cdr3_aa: CSAEQGLATEAFF

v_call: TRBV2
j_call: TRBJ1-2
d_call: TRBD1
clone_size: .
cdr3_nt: TGTGCCAGCGGGGGACAGGGTTCGGTTGGCTACACCTTC
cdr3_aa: CASGGQGSVGYTF

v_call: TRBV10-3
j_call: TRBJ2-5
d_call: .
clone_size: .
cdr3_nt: TGTGCCATCAGTGGATCTAGGGATCAAGAGACCCAGTACTTC
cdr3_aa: CAISGSRDQETQYF

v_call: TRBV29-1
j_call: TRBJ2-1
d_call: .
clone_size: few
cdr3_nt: TGCAGCGTTAGCGGTTTGGGGTACAATGAGCAGTTCTTC
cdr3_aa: CSVSGLGYNEQFF

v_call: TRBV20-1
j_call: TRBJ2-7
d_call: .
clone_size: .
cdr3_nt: TGCAGTGCACATAGCGCCGCCACCTACGAGCAGTACTTC
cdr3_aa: CSAHSAATYEQYF

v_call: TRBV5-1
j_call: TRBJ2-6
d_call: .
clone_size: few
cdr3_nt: TGCGCCAGCAGCTTGGATCTAGCTGCTGGGGCCAACGTCCTGACTTTC
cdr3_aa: CASSLDLAAGANVLTF

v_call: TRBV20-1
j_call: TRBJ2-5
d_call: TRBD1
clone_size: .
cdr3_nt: TGCAGTGCTAGAGCAGGGGGCCGAGAGACCCAGTACTTC
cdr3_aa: CSARAGGRETQYF

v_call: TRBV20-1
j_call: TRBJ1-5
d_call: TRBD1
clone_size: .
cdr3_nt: TGCAGTGCGGGACAGTTCAATCAGCCCCAGCATTTT
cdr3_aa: CSAGQFNQPQHF

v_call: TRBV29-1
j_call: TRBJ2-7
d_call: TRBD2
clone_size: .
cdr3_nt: TGCAGCGTTGGCCTGGGAGGGTCCTACGAGCAGTACTTC
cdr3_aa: CSVGLGGSYEQYF

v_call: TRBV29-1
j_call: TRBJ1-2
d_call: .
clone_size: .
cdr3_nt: TGCAGCGTTGCTGACTATGGCTACACCTTC
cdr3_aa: CSVADYGYTF

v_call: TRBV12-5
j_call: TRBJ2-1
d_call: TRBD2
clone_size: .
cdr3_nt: TGTGCTAGTGGTTTGGTACGGTTGTGGCTAGCGGGAGTACAAGGGTCCTACAATGAGCAGTTCTTC
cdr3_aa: CASGLVRLWLAGVQGSYNEQFF

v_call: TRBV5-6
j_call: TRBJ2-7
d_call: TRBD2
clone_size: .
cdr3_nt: TGTGCCAGCACCCAAGCGGGGGGTCCCTACGAGCAGTACTTC
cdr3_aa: CASTQAGGPYEQYF

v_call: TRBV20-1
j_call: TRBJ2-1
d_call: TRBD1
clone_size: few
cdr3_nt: TGCAGTGCTAGAGCGACAGGGTCAGGGGAAGGGTACAATGAGCAGTTCTTC
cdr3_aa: CSARATGSGEGYNEQFF

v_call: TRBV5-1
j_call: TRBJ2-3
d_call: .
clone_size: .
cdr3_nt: TGCGCCAGCACCTATATGCTGGGGAGCACAGATACGCAGTATTTT
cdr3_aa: CASTYMLGSTDTQYF

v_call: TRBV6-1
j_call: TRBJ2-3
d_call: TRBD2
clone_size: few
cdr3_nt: TGTGCCAGCAGTGTCCCTAGCGGGAGAGATACGCAGTATTTT
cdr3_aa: CASSVPSGRDTQYF

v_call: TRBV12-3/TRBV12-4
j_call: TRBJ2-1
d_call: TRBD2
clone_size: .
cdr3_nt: TGTGCCAGCAGTTTTAGTGTCGGAGTAGCGGGGAGGTCCTACAATGAGCAGTTCTTC
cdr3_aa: CASSFSVGVAGRSYNEQFF

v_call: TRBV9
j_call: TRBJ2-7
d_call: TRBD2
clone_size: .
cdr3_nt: TGTGCCAGCAGCGTAGGCCGGGGGGGCAATCGCCCTTTCGGCGAGCAGTACTTC
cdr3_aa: CASSVGRGGNRPFGEQYF

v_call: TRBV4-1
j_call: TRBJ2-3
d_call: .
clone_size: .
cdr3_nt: TGCGCCAGCAGCCTACTAACCGGGACTAGCACAGATACGCAGTATTTT
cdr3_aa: CASSLLTGTSTDTQYF

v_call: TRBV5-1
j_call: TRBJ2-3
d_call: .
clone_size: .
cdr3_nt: TGCGCCAGCAGCTACGCTCGGGGCTGGACAGATACGCAGTATTTT
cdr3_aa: CASSYARGWTDTQYF

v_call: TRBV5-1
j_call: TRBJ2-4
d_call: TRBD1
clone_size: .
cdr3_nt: TGCGCCAGCAGCCCGGGGGACAGGGTGGAAGAGACTCAGTACTTC
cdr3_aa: CASSPGDRVEETQYF

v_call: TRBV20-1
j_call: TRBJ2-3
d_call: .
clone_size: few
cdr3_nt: TGCAGTCCGCAAGCGTTCACTAGCACAGATACGCAGTATTTT
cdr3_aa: CSPQAFTSTDTQYF

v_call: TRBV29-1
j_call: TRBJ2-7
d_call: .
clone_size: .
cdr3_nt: TGCAGCGTCGGACACCCTTACGAGCAGTACTTC
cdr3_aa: CSVGHPYEQYF

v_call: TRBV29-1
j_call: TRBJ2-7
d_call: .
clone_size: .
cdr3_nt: TGCAGCGTTGTTTCCTCATCCAGCCTAGTCTACGAGCAGTACTTC
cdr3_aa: CSVVSSSSLVYEQYF

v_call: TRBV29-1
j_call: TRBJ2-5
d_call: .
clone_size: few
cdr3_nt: TGCAGCGTTGGGGGCAGGAGACAAGAGACCCAGTACTTC
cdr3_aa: CSVGGRRQETQYF

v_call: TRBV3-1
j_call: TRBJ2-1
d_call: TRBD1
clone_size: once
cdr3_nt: TGTGCCAGCAGGGTGACAGGGAAGGGGGAGCAGTTCTTC
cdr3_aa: CASRVTGKGEQFF